This TCR beta chain was found in a study of immune evolution from preneoplasia to lung adenocarcinoma. Remarks on this clone: Its antigen is unidentified.

Trimming stripped 4 bases from V and 0 bases from J, with 6 bases between. In germline, CDR1 is MNHNY, CDR2 SVGAGI (reference sequence). CDR3 size: 13 residues. Study-level results: Top clone share appeared to fall from AAH through AIS, MIA, adenocarcinoma.

Sequenced by immunoSEQ multiplex PCR; TCRdb stores in-frame clones only, minus some. The sample gives 8,000 to 8,500 clones, around 76% of which show up once; approximately 3% is in the top ten. The rearrangement links TRBV6-6 to TRBJ2-5, with D unresolved. This sequence originates from a person aged 65-85 years with lung adenocarcinoma. Sequencing was done on a sample of FFPE minimally invasive lung adenocarcinoma tissue. As DNA, the CDR3 is TGTGCCAGCAGTTCAAAACACCAAGAGACCCAGTACTTC. Translation gives CASSSKHQETQYF.